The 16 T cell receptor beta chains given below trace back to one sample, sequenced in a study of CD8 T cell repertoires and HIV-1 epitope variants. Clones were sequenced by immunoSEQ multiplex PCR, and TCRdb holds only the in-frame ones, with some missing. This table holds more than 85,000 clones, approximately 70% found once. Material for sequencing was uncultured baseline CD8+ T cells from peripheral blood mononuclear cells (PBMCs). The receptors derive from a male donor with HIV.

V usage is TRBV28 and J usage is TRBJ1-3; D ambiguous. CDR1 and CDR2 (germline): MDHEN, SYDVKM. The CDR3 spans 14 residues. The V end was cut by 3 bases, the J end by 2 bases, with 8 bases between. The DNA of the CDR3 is TGTGCCAGCAGTTTCGGAACCACTGGAAACACCATATATTTT. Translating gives CASSFGTTGNTIYF.

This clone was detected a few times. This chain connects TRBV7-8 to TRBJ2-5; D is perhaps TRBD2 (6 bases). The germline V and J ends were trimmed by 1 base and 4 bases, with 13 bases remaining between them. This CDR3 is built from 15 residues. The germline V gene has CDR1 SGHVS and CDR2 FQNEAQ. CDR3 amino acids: CASSLEGGAGETQYF. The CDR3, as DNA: TGTGCCAGCAGCTTAGAAGGCGGGGCCGGAGAGACCCAGTACTTC.

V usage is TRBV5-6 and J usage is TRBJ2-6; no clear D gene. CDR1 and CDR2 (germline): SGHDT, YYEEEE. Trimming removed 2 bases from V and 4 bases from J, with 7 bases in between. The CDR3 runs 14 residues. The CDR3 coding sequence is TGTGCCAGCAGCTTAGTCGGCGGGGCCAACGTCCTGACTTTC. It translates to CASSLVGGANVLTF.

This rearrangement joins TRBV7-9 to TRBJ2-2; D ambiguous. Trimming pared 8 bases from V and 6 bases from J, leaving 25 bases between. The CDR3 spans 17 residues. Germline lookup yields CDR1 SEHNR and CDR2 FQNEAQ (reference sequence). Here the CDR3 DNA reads TGTGCCAGCGTGGAGAATGCTTGGGGTGCTGAGGCCGGGGAGCTGTTTTTT. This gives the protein CASVENAWGAEAGELFF.

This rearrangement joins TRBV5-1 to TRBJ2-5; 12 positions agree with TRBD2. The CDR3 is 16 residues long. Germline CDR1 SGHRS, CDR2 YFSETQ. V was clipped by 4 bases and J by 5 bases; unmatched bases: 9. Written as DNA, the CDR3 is TGCGCCAGCAGCCCCCCCCTAGCGGGGGGGCAGGAGACCCAGTACTTC. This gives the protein CASSPPLAGGQETQYF.

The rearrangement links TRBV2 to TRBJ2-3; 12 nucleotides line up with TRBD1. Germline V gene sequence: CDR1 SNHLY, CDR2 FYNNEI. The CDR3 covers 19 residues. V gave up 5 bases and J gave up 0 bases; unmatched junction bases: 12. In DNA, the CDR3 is TGTGCCAGCAGTACCTCCGGGACAGGGGGCTCCCATAGCACAGATACGCAGTATTTT. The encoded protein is CASSTSGTGGSHSTDTQYF.

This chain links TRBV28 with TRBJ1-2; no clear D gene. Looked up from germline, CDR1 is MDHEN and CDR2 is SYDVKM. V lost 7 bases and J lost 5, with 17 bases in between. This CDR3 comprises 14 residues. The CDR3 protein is CASIPGGVGYGYTF. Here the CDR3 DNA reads TGTGCCAGCATCCCCGGCGGGGTCGGGTATGGCTACACCTTC.

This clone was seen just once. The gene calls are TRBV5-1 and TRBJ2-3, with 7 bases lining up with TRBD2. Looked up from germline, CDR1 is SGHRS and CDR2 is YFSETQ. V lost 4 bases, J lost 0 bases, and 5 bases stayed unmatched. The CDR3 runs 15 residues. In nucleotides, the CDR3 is TGCGCCAGCAGCCGACTAGCCCCTAGCACAGATACGCAGTATTTT. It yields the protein CASSRLAPSTDTQYF.

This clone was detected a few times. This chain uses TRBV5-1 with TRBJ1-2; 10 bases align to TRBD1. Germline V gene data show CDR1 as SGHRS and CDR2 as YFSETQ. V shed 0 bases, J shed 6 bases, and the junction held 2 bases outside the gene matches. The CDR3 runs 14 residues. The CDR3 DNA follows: TGCGCCAGCAGCTTGGGGGACAGGGGCCATGGCTACACCTTC. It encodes CASSLGDRGHGYTF.

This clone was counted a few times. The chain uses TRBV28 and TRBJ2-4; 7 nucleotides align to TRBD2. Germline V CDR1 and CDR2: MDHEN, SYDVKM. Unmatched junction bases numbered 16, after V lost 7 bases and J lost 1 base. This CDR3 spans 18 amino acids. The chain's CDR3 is CASNAGGGEGKAKNIQYF. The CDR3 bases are TGTGCCAGCAATGCCGGCGGGGGTGAGGGTAAGGCCAAAAACATTCAGTACTTC.

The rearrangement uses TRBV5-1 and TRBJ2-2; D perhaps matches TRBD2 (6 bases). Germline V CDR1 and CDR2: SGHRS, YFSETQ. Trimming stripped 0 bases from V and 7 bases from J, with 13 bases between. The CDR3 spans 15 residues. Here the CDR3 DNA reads TGCGCCAGCAGCTTGGGAGGGACTCAAAGCGGGGAGCTGTTTTTT. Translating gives CASSLGGTQSGELFF.

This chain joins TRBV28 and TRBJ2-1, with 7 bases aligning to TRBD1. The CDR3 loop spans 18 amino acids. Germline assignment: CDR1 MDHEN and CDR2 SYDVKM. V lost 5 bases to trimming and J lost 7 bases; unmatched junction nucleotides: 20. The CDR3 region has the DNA TGTGCCAGCAGTACCACCAGGGGGTCAGGTTATATTGTGAATGAGCAGTTCTTC. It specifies CASSTTRGSGYIVNEQFF.

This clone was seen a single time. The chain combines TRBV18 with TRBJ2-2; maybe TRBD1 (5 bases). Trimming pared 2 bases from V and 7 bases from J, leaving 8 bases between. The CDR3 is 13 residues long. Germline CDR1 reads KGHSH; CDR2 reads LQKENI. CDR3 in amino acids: CASSPATGGELFF. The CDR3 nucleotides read TGTGCCAGCTCACCAGCCACAGGCGGGGAGCTGTTTTTT.

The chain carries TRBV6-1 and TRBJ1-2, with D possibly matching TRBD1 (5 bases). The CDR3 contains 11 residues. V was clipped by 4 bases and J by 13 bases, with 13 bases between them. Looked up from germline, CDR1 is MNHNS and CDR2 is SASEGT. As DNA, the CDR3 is TGTGCCAGCAGTGGTGGGGGGAGTTCCACCTTC. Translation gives CASSGGGSSTF.

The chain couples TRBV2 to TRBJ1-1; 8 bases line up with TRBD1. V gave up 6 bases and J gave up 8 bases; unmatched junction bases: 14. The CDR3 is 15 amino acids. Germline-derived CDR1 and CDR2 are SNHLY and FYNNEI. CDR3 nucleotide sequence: TGTGCCAGCAGCGCGTTGGGACAGGCAAAACTAGAAGCTTTCTTT. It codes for CASSALGQAKLEAFF.

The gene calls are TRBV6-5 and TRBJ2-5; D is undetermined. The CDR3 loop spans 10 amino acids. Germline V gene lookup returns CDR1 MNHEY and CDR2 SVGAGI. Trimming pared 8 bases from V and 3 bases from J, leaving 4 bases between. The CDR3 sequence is CASGEETQYF. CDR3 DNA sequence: TGTGCCAGCGGGGAAGAGACCCAGTACTTC.